These 3 T cell receptor beta chains were sequenced from one sample in a study of blood T cell repertoires in COVID-19. Method: immunoSEQ multiplex PCR; TCRdb's copy keeps in-frame clones and lacks some. The repertoire holds about 490,000 clones, with approximately 85% as singletons. Specimen: peripheral blood. Receptors originate from a human donor in a cohort sampled during active COVID-19.

The chain combines TRBV29-1 with TRBJ1-1, with D unclear. V dropped 5 bases and J dropped 5 bases, with 15 bases sitting between them. Germline CDR1 reads SQVTM; CDR2 reads ANQGSEA. The CDR3 extends over 13 amino acids. This CDR3 is CSVSRGSGTEAFF. Here the CDR3 DNA reads TGCAGCGTTTCCCGAGGGTCGGGTACTGAAGCTTTCTTT.

The chain carries TRBV6-2 or TRBV6-3 and TRBJ2-7, with TRBD1 matching 7 bases. The germline gives CDR1 MNHEY, CDR2 SVGEGT. The junction had 6 bases not matched to a gene; V was cut back by 2 bases and J by 2 bases. This CDR3 spans 15 amino acids. The CDR3: CASSYGDSSTYEQYF. CDR3 DNA: TGTGCCAGCAGTTACGGGGACAGTTCGACCTACGAGCAGTACTTC.

The genes are TRBV30 and TRBJ1-3; a possible D gene is TRBD1 (6 bases). CDR1 is GTSNPN and CDR2 is SVGIG in the germline V gene (reference sequence). The CDR3 contains 15 residues. The V end was cut by 2 bases, the J end by 0 bases, with 11 bases between. The CDR3 coding sequence is TGTGCCTGGAGTCCGGGACACGACTCTGGAAACACCATATATTTT. Encoded protein: CAWSPGHDSGNTIYF.